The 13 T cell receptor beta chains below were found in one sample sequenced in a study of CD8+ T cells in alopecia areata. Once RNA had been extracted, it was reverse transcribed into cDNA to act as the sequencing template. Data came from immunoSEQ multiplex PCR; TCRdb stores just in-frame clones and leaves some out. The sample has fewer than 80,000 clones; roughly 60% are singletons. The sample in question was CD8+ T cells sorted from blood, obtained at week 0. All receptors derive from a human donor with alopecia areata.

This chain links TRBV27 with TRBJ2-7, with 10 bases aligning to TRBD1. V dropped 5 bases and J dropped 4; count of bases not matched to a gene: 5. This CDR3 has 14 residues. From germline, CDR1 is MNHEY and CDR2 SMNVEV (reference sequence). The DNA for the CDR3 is TGTGCCAGCAGTCCGGCGGGACAGGGGTACGAGCAGTACTTC. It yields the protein CASSPAGQGYEQYF.

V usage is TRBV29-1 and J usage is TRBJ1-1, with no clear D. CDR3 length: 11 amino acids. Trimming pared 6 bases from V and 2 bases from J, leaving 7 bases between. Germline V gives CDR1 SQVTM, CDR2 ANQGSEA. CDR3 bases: TGCAGCGTCGGGATAAACACTGAAGCTTTCTTT. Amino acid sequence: CSVGINTEAFF.

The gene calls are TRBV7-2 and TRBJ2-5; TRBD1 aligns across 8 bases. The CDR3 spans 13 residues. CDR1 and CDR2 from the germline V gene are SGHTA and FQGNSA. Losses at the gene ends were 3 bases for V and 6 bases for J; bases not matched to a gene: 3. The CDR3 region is CASSLDRAQTQYF. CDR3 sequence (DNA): TGTGCCAGCAGCTTGGACAGGGCGCAGACCCAGTACTTC.

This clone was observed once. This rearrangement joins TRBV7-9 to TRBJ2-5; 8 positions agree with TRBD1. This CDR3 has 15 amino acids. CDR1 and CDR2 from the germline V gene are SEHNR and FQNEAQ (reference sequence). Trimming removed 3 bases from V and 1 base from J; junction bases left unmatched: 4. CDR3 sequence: CASSFGQGPQETQYF. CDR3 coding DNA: TGTGCCAGCAGCTTCGGACAGGGACCCCAAGAGACCCAGTACTTC.

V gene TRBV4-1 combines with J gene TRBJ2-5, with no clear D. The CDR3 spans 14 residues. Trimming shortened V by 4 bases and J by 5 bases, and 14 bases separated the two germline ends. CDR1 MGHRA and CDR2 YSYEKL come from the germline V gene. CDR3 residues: CASSLSSNTETQYF. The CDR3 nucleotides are TGCGCCAGCAGCCTCTCCTCGAATACGGAGACCCAGTACTTC.

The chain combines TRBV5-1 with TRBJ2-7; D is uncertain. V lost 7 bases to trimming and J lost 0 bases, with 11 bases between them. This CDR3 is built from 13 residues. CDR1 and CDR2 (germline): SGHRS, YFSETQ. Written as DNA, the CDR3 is TGCGCCAGCGGGCACGGAAGCTCCTACGAGCAGTACTTC. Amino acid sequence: CASGHGSSYEQYF.

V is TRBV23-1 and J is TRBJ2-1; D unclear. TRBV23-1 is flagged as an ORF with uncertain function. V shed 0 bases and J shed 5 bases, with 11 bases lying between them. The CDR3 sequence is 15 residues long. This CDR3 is CASSQSCPGDNEQFF. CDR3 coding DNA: TGCGCCAGCAGTCAATCGTGTCCGGGCGACAATGAGCAGTTCTTC.

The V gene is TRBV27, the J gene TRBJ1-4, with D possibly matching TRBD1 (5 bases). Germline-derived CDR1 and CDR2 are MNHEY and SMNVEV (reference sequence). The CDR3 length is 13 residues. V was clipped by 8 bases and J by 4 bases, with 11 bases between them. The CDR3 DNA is TGTGCCAGCGGGCAGGGTATTAATGAAAAACTGTTTTTT. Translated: CASGQGINEKLFF.

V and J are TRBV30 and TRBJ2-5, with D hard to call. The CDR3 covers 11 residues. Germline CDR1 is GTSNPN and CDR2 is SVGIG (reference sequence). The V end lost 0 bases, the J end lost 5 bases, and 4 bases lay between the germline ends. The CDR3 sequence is CAWSVLETQYF. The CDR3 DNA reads TGTGCCTGGAGTGTACTGGAGACCCAGTACTTC.

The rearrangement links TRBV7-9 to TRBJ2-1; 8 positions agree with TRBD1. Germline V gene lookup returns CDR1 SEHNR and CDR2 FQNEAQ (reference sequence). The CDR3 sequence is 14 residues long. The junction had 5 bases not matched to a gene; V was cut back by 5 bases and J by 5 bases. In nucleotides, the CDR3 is TGTGCCAGCAGCCCAACGGACAGGGACAATGAGCAGTTCTTC. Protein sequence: CASSPTDRDNEQFF. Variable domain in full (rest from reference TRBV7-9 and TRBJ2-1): DTGVSQNPRHKITKRGQNVTFRCDPISEHNRLYWYRQTLGQGPEFLTYFQNEAQLEKSRLLSDRFSAERPKGSFSTLEIQRTEQGDSAMYLCASSPTDRDNEQFFGPGTRLTVL.

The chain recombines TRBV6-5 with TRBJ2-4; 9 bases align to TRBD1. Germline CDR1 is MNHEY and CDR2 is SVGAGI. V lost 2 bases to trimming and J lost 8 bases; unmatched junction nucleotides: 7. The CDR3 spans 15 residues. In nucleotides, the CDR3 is TGTGCCAGCAGTTACGACAGGGGGATATACTACATTCAGTACTTC. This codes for CASSYDRGIYYIQYF.

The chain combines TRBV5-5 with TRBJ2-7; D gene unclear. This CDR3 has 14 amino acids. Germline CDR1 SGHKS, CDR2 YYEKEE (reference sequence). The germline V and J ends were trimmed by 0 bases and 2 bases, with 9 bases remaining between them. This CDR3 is CASSLVSSTYEQYF. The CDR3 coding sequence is TGTGCCAGCAGCTTGGTATCCAGCACCTACGAGCAGTACTTC.

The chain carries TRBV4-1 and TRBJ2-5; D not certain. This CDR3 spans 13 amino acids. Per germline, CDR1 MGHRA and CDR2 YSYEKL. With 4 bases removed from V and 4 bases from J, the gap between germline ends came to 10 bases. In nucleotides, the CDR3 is TGCGCCAGCAGCCCTCTTCCGGGAGAGACCCAGTACTTC. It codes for CASSPLPGETQYF.